Listed below are T cell receptor beta chains from one sample, sequenced in a study of response to subunit inactivated influenza vaccine. TCRdb reprocessed the RT-PCR reads via MiXCR and lists one record per CDR3 protein. The table has 650,000 to 700,000 distinct CDR3 sequences, approximately 14% seen once. The specimen was PBMCs from blood, collected 11 to 12 days after vaccination. The receptor set was obtained from a man between 50 and 59 years old who received an inactivated influenza vaccine. Both conserved end residues are part of each CDR3. Fields, in order: V gene, J gene, clone size, D gene, CDR3 length, CDR3 protein, CDR3 DNA. D genes are given only for firm matches. For some rows the clone size is stated as once, few or many, or as a class when expanded; others skip it.

TRBV4-2	TRBJ2-1	NA	NA	17	CASSQELAISSYNEQFF	TGTGCCAGCAGCCAAGAACTTGCGATTAGCTCCTACAATGAGCAGTTCTTC
TRBV21-1	TRBJ1-5	NA	NA	14	CASSKGGRNQPQHF	TGTGCCAGCAGCAAAGGGGGTCGCAATCAGCCCCAGCATTTT
TRBV7-3	TRBJ2-5	NA	NA	13	CASTSQPGETQYF	TGTGCCAGCACTTCGCAACCGGGAGAGACCCAGTACTTC
TRBV20-1	TRBJ2-3	NA	TRBD2	19	CSARHYTGTRTLEPDTQYF	TGCAGTGCTAGACATTACACCGGGACTAGAACCCTAGAGCCAGATACGCAGTATTTT
TRBV20-1	TRBJ2-3	NA	TRBD2	14	CSARGLAATDTQYF	TGCAGTGCTAGAGGACTAGCGGCCACAGATACGCAGTATTTT
TRBV6-2/TRBV6-3	TRBJ2-1	NA	TRBD1	14	CASTWGQAYNEQFF	TGTGCCAGCACGTGGGGACAGGCTTACAATGAGCAGTTCTTC
TRBV28	TRBJ2-1	NA	NA	15	CASSLRGRGYNEQFF	TGTGCCAGCAGTTTGCGGGGCCGGGGCTACAATGAGCAGTTCTTC
TRBV12-3/TRBV12-4	TRBJ1-1	few	NA	13	CASIDRRNTEAFF	TGTGCCAGCATTGACAGGAGGAACACTGAAGCTTTCTTT
TRBV7-2	TRBJ2-5	many	TRBD1	15	CASSLDDRVGETQYF	TGTGCCAGCAGCTTGGACGACAGGGTGGGCGAGACCCAGTACTTC
TRBV9	TRBJ2-3	NA	NA	14	CASSVVGDTDTQYF	TGTGCCAGCAGCGTAGTGGGGGACACAGATACGCAGTATTTT
TRBV4-3	TRBJ2-7	few	NA	14	CASSLELQSYEQYF	TGCGCCAGCAGCCTCGAACTCCAGTCCTACGAGCAGTACTTC
TRBV20-1	TRBJ2-7	NA	TRBD2	12	CSLASGSHEQYF	TGCAGTTTGGCTAGCGGGAGTCACGAGCAGTACTTC
TRBV10-3	TRBJ2-3	many	TRBD2	16	CAISSYVSGGADTQYF	TGTGCCATCAGTTCCTACGTTAGCGGGGGGGCAGATACGCAGTATTTT
TRBV12-3/TRBV12-4	TRBJ1-2	NA	TRBD1	14	CASRTTGRNYGYTF	TGTGCCAGCAGGACGACAGGGCGAAACTATGGCTACACCTTC
TRBV5-6	TRBJ2-3	NA	NA	14	CASSWGPTTDTQYF	TGTGCCAGCAGCTGGGGCCCGACCACAGATACGCAGTATTTT
TRBV5-1	TRBJ1-4	NA	NA	14	CASSLAGGNEKLFF	TGCGCCAGCAGCTTGGCTGGGGGCAATGAAAAACTGTTTTTT
TRBV4-3	TRBJ2-5	NA	TRBD1	20	CASSQVDGGQGAKYQETQYF	TGCGCCAGCAGCCAAGTAGATGGCGGACAGGGGGCCAAGTACCAAGAGACCCAGTACTTC
TRBV7-9	TRBJ2-3	NA	NA	13	CASSFLGTDTQYF	TGTGCCAGCAGCTTTCTAGGGACAGATACGCAGTATTTT
TRBV4-2	TRBJ1-1	NA	NA	15	CASSQEGVRNTEAFF	TGTGCCAGCAGCCAAGAAGGGGTACGGAACACTGAAGCTTTCTTT
TRBV5-1	TRBJ2-1	NA	NA	14	CASSLGTNNNEQFF	TGCGCCAGCAGCTTAGGTACCAACAACAATGAGCAGTTCTTC
TRBV12-3/TRBV12-4	TRBJ2-3	NA	NA	13	CASRIIGTDTQYF	TGTGCCAGCAGAATTATCGGGACAGATACGCAGTATTTT
TRBV18	TRBJ2-1	few	NA	13	CASWPGLGNEQFF	TGTGCCAGCTGGCCGGGGCTCGGGAATGAGCAGTTCTTC
TRBV20-1	TRBJ2-7	many	TRBD1	13	CSATNRGPYEQYF	TGCAGTGCGACTAACAGGGGCCCGTACGAGCAGTACTTC
TRBV28	TRBJ2-1	NA	NA	13	CASSPPDIYEQFF	TGTGCCAGCAGTCCCCCGGACATTTATGAGCAGTTCTTC
TRBV12-3/TRBV12-4	TRBJ2-5	NA	NA	15	CASSLFGVGQETQYF	TGTGCCAGCAGTTTATTCGGGGTGGGGCAAGAGACCCAGTACTTC
TRBV5-5	TRBJ2-7	many	NA	14	CASSLAAGSGEQYF	TGTGCCAGCAGCTTGGCGGCAGGGTCTGGCGAGCAGTACTTC